This TCR beta chain was found in a study of T cell responses to AZD1222 COVID-19 vaccine. Sequencing was performed with immunoSEQ multiplex PCR; in TCRdb, only in-frame clones are kept and a portion is missing. The sample holds roughly 100,000 clones, 93% seen once. The sequence was collected from an adult in good health. The material was peripheral blood, obtained on day 0 of AZD1222 vaccination.

The CDR3 is CASSRPTGSGGYTF. DNA of the CDR3: TGTGCCAGCAGCCGACCGACAGGGTCGGGTGGCTACACCTTC. The rearrangement uses TRBV14 and TRBJ1-2, with 7 bases lining up with TRBD1. Per the germline V gene, CDR1 is SGHDN and CDR2 is FVKESK. Losses at the gene ends were 4 bases for V and 7 bases for J; bases not matched to a gene: 9. The CDR3 is 14 amino acids.